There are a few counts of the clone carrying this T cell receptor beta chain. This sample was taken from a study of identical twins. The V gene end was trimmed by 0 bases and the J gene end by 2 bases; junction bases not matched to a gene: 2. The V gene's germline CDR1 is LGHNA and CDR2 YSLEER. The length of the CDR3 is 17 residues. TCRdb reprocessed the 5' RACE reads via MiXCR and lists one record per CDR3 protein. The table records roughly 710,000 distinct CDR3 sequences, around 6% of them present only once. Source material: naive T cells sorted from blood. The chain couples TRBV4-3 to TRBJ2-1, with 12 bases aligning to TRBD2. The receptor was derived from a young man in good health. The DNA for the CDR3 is TGCGCCAGCAGCCAAGAGACTAGCGGGAGCGCCTACAATGAGCAGTTCTTC. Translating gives CASSQETSGSAYNEQFF.